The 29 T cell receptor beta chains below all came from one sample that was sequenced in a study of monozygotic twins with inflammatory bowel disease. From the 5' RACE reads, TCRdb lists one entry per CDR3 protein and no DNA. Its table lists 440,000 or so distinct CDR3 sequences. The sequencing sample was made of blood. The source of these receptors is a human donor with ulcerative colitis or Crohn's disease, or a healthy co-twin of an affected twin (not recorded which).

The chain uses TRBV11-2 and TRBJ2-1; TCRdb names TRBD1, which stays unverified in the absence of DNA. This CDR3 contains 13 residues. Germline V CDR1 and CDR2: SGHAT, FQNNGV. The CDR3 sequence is CASLGQGYNEQFF.

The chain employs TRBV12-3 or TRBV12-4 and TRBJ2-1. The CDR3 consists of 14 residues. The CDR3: CASSSGINYNEQFF.

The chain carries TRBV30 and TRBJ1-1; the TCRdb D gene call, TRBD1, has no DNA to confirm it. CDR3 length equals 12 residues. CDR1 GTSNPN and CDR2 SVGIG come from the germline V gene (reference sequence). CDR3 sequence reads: CAWRAGGTEAFF.

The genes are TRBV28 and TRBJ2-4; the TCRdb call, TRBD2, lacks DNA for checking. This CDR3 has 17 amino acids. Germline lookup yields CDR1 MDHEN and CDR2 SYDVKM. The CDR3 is CASRSGTSGSRINIQYF.

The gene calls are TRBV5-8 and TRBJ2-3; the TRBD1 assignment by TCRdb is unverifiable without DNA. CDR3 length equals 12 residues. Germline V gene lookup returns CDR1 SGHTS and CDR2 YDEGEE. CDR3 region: CASREPGGTQYF.

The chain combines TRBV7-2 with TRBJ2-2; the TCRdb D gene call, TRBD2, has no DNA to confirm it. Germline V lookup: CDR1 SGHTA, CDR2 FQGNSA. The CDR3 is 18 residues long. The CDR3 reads CASSLAAWGGRTAGELFF.

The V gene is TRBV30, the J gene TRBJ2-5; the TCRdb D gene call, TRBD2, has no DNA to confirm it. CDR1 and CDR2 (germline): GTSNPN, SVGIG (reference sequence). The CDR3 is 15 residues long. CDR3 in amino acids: CAWSVAGGFQETQYF.

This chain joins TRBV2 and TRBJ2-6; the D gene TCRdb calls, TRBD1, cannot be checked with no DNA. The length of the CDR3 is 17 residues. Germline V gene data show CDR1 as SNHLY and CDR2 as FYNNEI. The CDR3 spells CAGRMDRGVSGANVLTF.

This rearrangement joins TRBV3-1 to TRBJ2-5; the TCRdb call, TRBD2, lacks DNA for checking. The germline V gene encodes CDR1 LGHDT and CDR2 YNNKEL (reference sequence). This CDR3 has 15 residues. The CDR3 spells CASSRPGGGVETQYF.

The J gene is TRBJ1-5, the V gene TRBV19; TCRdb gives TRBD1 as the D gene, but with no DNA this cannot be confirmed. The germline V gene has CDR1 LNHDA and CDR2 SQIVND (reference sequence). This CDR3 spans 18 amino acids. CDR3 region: CASSVGQGAQGLTQPQHF.

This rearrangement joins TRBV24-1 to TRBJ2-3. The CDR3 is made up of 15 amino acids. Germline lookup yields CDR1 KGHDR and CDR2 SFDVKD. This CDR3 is CATKASTASTDTQYF.

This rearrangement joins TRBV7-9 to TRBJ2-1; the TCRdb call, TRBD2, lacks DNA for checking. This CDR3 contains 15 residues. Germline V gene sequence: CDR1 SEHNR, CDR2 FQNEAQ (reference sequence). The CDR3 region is CASRLGLAEHNEQFF. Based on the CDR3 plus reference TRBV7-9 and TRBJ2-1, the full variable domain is DTGVSQNPRHKITKRGQNVTFRCDPISEHNRLYWYRQTLGQGPEFLTYFQNEAQLEKSRLLSDRFSAERPKGSFSTLEIQRTEQGDSAMYLCASRLGLAEHNEQFFGPGTRLTVL.

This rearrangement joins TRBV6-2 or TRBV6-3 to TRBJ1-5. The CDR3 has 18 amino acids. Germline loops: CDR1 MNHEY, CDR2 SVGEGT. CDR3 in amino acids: CASSYSMGPFGGNQPQHF.

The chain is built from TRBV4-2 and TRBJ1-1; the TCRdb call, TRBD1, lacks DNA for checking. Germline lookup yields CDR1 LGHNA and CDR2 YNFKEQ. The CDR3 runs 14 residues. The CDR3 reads CASSQEWSAPEAFF.

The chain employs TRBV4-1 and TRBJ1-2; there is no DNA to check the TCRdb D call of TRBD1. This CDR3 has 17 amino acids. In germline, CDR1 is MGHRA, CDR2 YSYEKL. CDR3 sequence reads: CASSQSYTGPSGQGYTF.

The CDR3 region is CASSQDTSGSGEGGTDTQYF. The chain employs TRBV4-3 and TRBJ2-3; as DNA is missing, the TRBD2 call by TCRdb cannot be tested. In germline, CDR1 is LGHNA, CDR2 YSLEER. The CDR3 has 20 amino acids.

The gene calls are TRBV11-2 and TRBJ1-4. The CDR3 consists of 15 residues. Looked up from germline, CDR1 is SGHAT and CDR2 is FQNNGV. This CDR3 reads CASSLGIITNEKLIF. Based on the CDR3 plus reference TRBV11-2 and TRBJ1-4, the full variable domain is EAGVAQSPRYKIIEKRQSVAFWCNPISGHATLYWYQQILGQGPKLLIQFQNNGVVDDSQLPKDRFSAERLKGVDSTLKIQPAKLEDSAVYLCASSLGIITNEKLIFGSGTQLSVL.

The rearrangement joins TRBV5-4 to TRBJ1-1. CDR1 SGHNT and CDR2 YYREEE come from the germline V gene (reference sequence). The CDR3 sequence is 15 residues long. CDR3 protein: CASSLYSGWGTEAFF.

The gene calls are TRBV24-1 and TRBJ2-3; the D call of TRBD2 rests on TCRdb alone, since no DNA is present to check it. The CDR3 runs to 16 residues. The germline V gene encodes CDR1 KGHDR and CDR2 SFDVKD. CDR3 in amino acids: CATSVGGGARTDTQYF.

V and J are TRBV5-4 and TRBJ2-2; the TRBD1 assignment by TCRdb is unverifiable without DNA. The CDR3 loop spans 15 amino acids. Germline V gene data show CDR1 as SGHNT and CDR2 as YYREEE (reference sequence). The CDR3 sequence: CASSLGTLNTGELFF. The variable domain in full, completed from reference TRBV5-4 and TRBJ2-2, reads ETGVTQSPTHLIKTRGQQVTLRCSSQSGHNTVSWYQQALGQGPQFIFQYYREEENGRGNFPPRFSGLQFPNYSSELNVNALELDDSALYLCASSLGTLNTGELFFGEGSRLTVL.

The CDR3: CASRRTATYEQYF. The gene calls are TRBV6-5 and TRBJ2-7; TCRdb's D call of TRBD1 is untestable without DNA. The germline gives CDR1 MNHEY, CDR2 SVGAGI. This CDR3 comprises 13 residues.

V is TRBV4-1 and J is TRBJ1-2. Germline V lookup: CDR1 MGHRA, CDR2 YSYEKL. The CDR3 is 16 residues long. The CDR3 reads CASSQDRAADGYGYTF.

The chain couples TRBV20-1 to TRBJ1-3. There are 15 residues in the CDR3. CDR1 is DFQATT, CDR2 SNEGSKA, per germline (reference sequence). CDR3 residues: CSARAAHYSGNTIYF.

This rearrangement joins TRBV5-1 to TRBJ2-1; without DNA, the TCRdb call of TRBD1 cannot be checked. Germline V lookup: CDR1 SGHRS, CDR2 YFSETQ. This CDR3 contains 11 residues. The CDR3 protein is CASSATGGKFF.

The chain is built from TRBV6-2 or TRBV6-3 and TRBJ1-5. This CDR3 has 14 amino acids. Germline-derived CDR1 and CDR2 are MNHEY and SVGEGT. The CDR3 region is CASSYSGTVQPQHF.

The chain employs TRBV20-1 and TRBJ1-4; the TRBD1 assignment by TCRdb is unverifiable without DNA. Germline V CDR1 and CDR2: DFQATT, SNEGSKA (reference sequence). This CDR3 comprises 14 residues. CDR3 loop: CSARAQRGSEKLFF.

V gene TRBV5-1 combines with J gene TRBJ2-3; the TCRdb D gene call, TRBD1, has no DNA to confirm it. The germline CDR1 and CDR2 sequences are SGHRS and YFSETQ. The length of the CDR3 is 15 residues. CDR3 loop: CATSLGTGGTDTQYF.

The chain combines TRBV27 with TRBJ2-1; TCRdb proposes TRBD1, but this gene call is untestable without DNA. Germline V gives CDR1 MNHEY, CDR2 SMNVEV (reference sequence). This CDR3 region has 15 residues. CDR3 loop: CASSLGTGGNNEQFF.

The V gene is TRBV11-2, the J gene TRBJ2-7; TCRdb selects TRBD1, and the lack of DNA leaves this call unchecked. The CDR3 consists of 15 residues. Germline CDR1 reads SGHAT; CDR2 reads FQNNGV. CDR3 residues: CASSLSTGNHYEQYF. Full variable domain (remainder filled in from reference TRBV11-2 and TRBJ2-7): EAGVAQSPRYKIIEKRQSVAFWCNPISGHATLYWYQQILGQGPKLLIQFQNNGVVDDSQLPKDRFSAERLKGVDSTLKIQPAKLEDSAVYLCASSLSTGNHYEQYFGPGTRLTVT.